The rows below give T cell receptor beta chains drawn from one sample of a study of cytomegalovirus exposure and HLA in healthy donors. Using immunoSEQ multiplex PCR, the repertoire was profiled, and TCRdb retains in-frame clones only, with some absent. Here the sample spans 90,000 to 110,000 clones, roughly an eighth being singletons. Sequenced material: PBMCs. The source is a middle-aged man in good health and CMV-seropositive. The CDR3 runs from the conserved cysteine through the conserved F or W. Each record gives: CDR3 protein, CDR3 DNA, D gene, V gene, clone size, J gene. A D gene is named only where the DNA matches it firmly. For some rows the clone size is stated as once, few or many, or as a class when expanded; others skip it.

CDR3 protein: CASTPPGGNQPQHF
CDR3 DNA: TGTGCCAGCACCCCCCCGGGTGGGAATCAGCCCCAGCATTTT
D gene: .
V gene: TRBV6-1
clone size: once
J gene: TRBJ1-5

CDR3 protein: CASSFGSGSTDTQYF
CDR3 DNA: TGCGCCAGCAGCTTTGGTAGCGGGAGTACAGATACGCAGTATTTT
D gene: TRBD2
V gene: TRBV5-1
clone size: .
J gene: TRBJ2-3

CDR3 protein: CASTLAGETGELFF
CDR3 DNA: TGTGCTAGCACCCTAGCGGGAGAAACCGGGGAGCTGTTTTTT
D gene: TRBD2
V gene: TRBV7-7
clone size: few
J gene: TRBJ2-2

CDR3 protein: CASSSRLAGSYEQYF
CDR3 DNA: TGTGCCAGCAGCTCCAGACTAGCGGGTTCCTACGAGCAGTACTTC
D gene: TRBD2
V gene: TRBV5-4
clone size: few
J gene: TRBJ2-7

CDR3 protein: CASSEAAGQGDTEAFF
CDR3 DNA: TGTGCCAGCAGTGAAGCGGCTGGACAGGGGGACACTGAAGCTTTCTTT
D gene: TRBD1
V gene: TRBV6-1
clone size: few
J gene: TRBJ1-1

CDR3 protein: CSVASSGRKYEQYF
CDR3 DNA: TGCAGCGTTGCGTCTAGCGGGAGAAAATACGAGCAGTACTTC
D gene: TRBD2
V gene: TRBV29-1
clone size: .
J gene: TRBJ2-7

CDR3 protein: CAISESSRNTIYF
CDR3 DNA: TGTGCCATCAGTGAGTCGAGTAGAAACACCATATATTTT
D gene: .
V gene: TRBV10-3
clone size: few
J gene: TRBJ1-3

CDR3 protein: CASSRGQAEGEKLFF
CDR3 DNA: TGTGCCAGCAGCCGAGGACAGGCGGAGGGGGAAAAACTGTTTTTT
D gene: TRBD1
V gene: TRBV7-9
clone size: .
J gene: TRBJ1-4

CDR3 protein: CASSYRGSTGELFF
CDR3 DNA: TGTGCCAGTAGCTACAGGGGGAGCACCGGGGAGCTGTTTTTT
D gene: TRBD1
V gene: TRBV19
clone size: .
J gene: TRBJ2-2

CDR3 protein: CASSEGGSRSTGELFF
CDR3 DNA: TGTGCCAGCAGTGAAGGGGGCTCCCGCTCCACCGGGGAGCTGTTTTTT
D gene: TRBD1
V gene: TRBV6-4
clone size: few
J gene: TRBJ2-2

CDR3 protein: CASSSGLAGRDTQYF
CDR3 DNA: TGTGCCAGCAGTTCTGGACTAGCGGGAAGGGATACGCAGTATTTT
D gene: TRBD2
V gene: TRBV6-5
clone size: .
J gene: TRBJ2-3

CDR3 protein: CASSMSGTGVFGQPQHF
CDR3 DNA: TGTGCCAGCAGCATGTCCGGGACAGGGGTTTTCGGTCAGCCCCAGCATTTT
D gene: TRBD1
V gene: TRBV5-6
clone size: few
J gene: TRBJ1-5

CDR3 protein: CASGRDMGNTEAFF
CDR3 DNA: TGTGCCAGCGGTAGGGACATGGGGAACACTGAAGCTTTCTTT
D gene: .
V gene: TRBV2
clone size: .
J gene: TRBJ1-1

CDR3 protein: CASSLSGGGANEQFF
CDR3 DNA: TGCGCCAGCAGCTTGTCGGGAGGAGGGGCCAATGAGCAGTTCTTC
D gene: TRBD2
V gene: TRBV5-1
clone size: .
J gene: TRBJ2-1

CDR3 protein: CASSPGTGAEAFF
CDR3 DNA: TGTGCCAGCAGTCCTGGGACAGGCGCCGAAGCTTTCTTT
D gene: TRBD1
V gene: TRBV6-5
clone size: .
J gene: TRBJ1-1

CDR3 protein: CASSRDRVEKLFF
CDR3 DNA: TGTGCCAGCAGCCGGGACAGGGTTGAAAAACTGTTTTTT
D gene: TRBD1
V gene: TRBV2
clone size: few
J gene: TRBJ1-4

CDR3 protein: CTSRARWGHSKAVFYSNQPQHF
CDR3 DNA: TGCACCAGCAGGGCCAGGTGGGGACATAGTAAAGCCGTATTCTATAGCAATCAGCCCCAGCATTTT
D gene: .
V gene: TRBV1
clone size: few
J gene: TRBJ1-5

CDR3 protein: CASSLRGHTGELFF
CDR3 DNA: TGTGCCAGCAGTTTGCGGGGACACACCGGGGAGCTGTTTTTT
D gene: .
V gene: TRBV27
clone size: few
J gene: TRBJ2-2

CDR3 protein: CASSRSSHRGQFTDTQYF
CDR3 DNA: TGTGCCAGCAGCCGTTCCAGTCACAGGGGCCAGTTCACAGATACGCAGTATTTT
D gene: TRBD1
V gene: TRBV9
clone size: few
J gene: TRBJ2-3

CDR3 protein: CASSLGSGSLLTGELFF
CDR3 DNA: TGCGCCAGCAGCTTGGGCAGCGGGAGTTTGCTCACCGGGGAGCTGTTTTTT
D gene: TRBD2
V gene: TRBV5-1
clone size: few
J gene: TRBJ2-2

CDR3 protein: CASSLGQPLLRYQETQYF
CDR3 DNA: TGTGCCAGCAGCTTAGGACAGCCACTACTAAGGTACCAAGAGACCCAGTACTTC
D gene: .
V gene: TRBV7-9
clone size: .
J gene: TRBJ2-5

CDR3 protein: CASSFSGDETQYF
CDR3 DNA: TGCGCCAGCAGCTTTAGCGGAGATGAGACCCAGTACTTC
D gene: .
V gene: TRBV5-1
clone size: few
J gene: TRBJ2-5

CDR3 protein: CASSSRDRVSYEQYF
CDR3 DNA: TGTGCCAGCAGTTCCCGGGACAGGGTCTCCTACGAGCAGTACTTC
D gene: TRBD1
V gene: TRBV6-5
clone size: few
J gene: TRBJ2-7

CDR3 protein: CASSVRDRAYNEQFF
CDR3 DNA: TGTGCCAGCAGCGTCCGGGACAGGGCCTACAATGAGCAGTTCTTC
D gene: TRBD1
V gene: TRBV9
clone size: .
J gene: TRBJ2-1

CDR3 protein: CASSGGAGVVETQYF
CDR3 DNA: TGTGCCAGCAGTGGGGGAGCGGGAGTTGTAGAGACCCAGTACTTC
D gene: TRBD2
V gene: TRBV2
clone size: .
J gene: TRBJ2-5

CDR3 protein: CAWKGTGTYEQYF
CDR3 DNA: TGTGCCTGGAAAGGGACAGGGACCTACGAGCAGTACTTC
D gene: TRBD1
V gene: TRBV30
clone size: .
J gene: TRBJ2-7

CDR3 protein: CASSRGQSRETQYF
CDR3 DNA: TGTGCCAGCAGTCGCGGACAATCTCGGGAGACCCAGTACTTC
D gene: .
V gene: TRBV28
clone size: many
J gene: TRBJ2-5

CDR3 protein: CASSLQSGRGTQYF
CDR3 DNA: TGTGCCAGCAGTTTACAAAGCGGGAGGGGGACCCAGTACTTC
D gene: TRBD2
V gene: TRBV27
clone size: .
J gene: TRBJ2-5

CDR3 protein: CSAYNQETQYF
CDR3 DNA: TGCAGTGCTTACAACCAAGAGACCCAGTACTTC
D gene: .
V gene: TRBV20-1
clone size: few
J gene: TRBJ2-5

CDR3 protein: CASTPGGQGFYNEQFF
CDR3 DNA: TGCGCCAGCACGCCGGGCGGACAGGGATTCTACAATGAGCAGTTCTTC
D gene: TRBD1
V gene: TRBV10-2
clone size: .
J gene: TRBJ2-1

CDR3 protein: CASSVSGTGGHEQFF
CDR3 DNA: TGTGCCAGCAGCGTGTCCGGGACAGGAGGGCATGAGCAGTTCTTC
D gene: TRBD1
V gene: TRBV9
clone size: few
J gene: TRBJ2-1